The sequence of this T cell receptor beta chain was determined in a study of blood T cell repertoires in COVID-19. About the study: The United States, Italy and Spain supplied acute and convalescent COVID-19 samples.

Trimming took 3 bases from V and 4 from J; bases not matched to a gene: 8. Looked up from germline, CDR1 is KGHSH and CDR2 is LQKENI. The CDR3 covers 16 residues. How the authors handled the data: Amplification of reference gene primers was used by the study to estimate nucleated cell counts. The protocol was immunoSEQ multiplex PCR, while the TCRdb copy is restricted to in-frame clones and leaves out a portion. V and J calls and clone size are those listed in that table; D and trimming were worked out from the DNA. Of 300,000 to 400,000 clones listed, 87% are singletons. V usage is TRBV18 and J usage is TRBJ2-1; 8 nucleotides match TRBD2. The sequenced sample consisted of peripheral blood. The clonotype was recovered from a woman between 50 and 59 years old with COVID-19, enrolled during active disease. CDR3: CASSPAGLVIYNEQFF. CDR3 coding DNA: TGTGCCAGCTCACCCGCGGGACTAGTGATATACAATGAGCAGTTCTTC. Based on the CDR3 plus reference TRBV18 and TRBJ2-1, the full variable domain is NAGVMQNPRHLVRRRGQEARLRCSPMKGHSHVYWYRQLPEEGLKFMVYLQKENIIDESGMPKERFSAEFPKEGPSILRIQQVVRGDSAAYFCASSPAGLVIYNEQFFGPGTRLTVL.